The clone carrying this T cell receptor beta chain occurred many times. Molecular barcoded adaptors covering alpha/delta and beta/gamma chains were used on about 0.4 ug RNA. TCRdb used MiXCR to reprocess the reads, holding one entry per CDR3 protein. Among roughly 69,000 distinct CDR3 sequences listed, approximately 15% were seen once. The sample belongs to a study of read filtering for tumor transcriptome and immune sequencing. Trimming cost V 5 bases and J 8 bases, with 15 bases left between them. The CDR3 loop spans 14 amino acids. The germline V gene encodes CDR1 MNHEY and CDR2 SVGEGT. Material for sequencing was a population of CD138-negative cells sorted from bone marrow. V is TRBV6-2 or TRBV6-3 and J is TRBJ1-4; D perhaps matches TRBD1 (5 bases). The clonotype comes from a donor aged 40 or over with multiple myeloma. This CDR3 is CASSPRQTAEKLFF. CDR3 coding DNA: TGTGCCAGCAGTCCGAGACAGACGGCGGAAAAACTGTTTTTT.